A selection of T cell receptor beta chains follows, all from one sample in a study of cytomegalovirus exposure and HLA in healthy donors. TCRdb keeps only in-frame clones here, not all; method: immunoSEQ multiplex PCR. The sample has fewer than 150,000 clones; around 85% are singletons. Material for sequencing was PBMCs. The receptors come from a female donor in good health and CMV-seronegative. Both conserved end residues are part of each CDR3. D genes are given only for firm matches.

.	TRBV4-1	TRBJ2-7	CASSPYLFSSYEQYF
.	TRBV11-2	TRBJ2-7	CASSGPGGLRSSYEQYF
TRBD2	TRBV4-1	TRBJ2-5	CASSPGLAGAQETQYF
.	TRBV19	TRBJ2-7	CASSRMTGSYEQYF
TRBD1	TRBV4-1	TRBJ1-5	CASSQGPTGSNQPQHF
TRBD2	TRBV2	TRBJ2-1	CASSEVRLAVYNEQFF
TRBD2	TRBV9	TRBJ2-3	CASSFSGSSTDTQYF
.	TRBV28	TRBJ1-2	CASSPLSGERAGYTF
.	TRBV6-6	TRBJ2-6	CASSLSGSGANVLTF
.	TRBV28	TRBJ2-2	CASSLRFGRDAGELFF
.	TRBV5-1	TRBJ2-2	CASSLAEGNTGELFF
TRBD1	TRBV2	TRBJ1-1	CASRNRGGTEAFF
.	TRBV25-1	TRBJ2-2	CASSDRSYGTGELFF
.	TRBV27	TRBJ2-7	CASSSPVSYEQYF
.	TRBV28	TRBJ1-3	CASSRGLSSSGNTIYF
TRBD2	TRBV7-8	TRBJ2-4	CASSLGEGLDFDIQYF
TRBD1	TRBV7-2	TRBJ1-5	CASSPRQGQGPQHF
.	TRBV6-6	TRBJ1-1	CASSSQGNTEAFF
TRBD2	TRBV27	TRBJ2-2	CASSPVLGRAPNTGELFF
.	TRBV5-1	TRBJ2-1	CASSLDGSGSYNEQFF
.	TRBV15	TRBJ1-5	CATSRDVRGSPQHF
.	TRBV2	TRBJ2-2	CASRGHDTGELFF
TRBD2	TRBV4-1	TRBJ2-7	CASSQEKTSQTYEQYF
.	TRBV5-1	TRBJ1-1	CASSSGGRAFF
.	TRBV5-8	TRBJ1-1	CASSSDITAEAFF
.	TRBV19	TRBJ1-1	CASRPLGAGTEAFF
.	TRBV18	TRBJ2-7	CASSPLDSSYEQYF
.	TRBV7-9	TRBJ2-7	CASSFFSPENEQYF
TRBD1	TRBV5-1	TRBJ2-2	CASSLAPQGASGKNTGELFF